These 8 T cell receptor beta chains came from one sample sequenced in a study of T cells in localized non-small cell lung cancer (dated by TCRdb to about 2020). The library was obtained by the immunoSEQ multiplex PCR assay. TCRdb's version of the immuneACCESS table is confined to in-frame rearrangements and falls short of the full clone set. An unresolved V gene accounts for under half of the shortfall where checked; the remainder is of unknown origin. This sample has thousands of clones in its table, and approximately 40% of those were observed once. The ten largest clonotypes hold approximately 6.2% of the sample. The sequenced sample was lung tumor tissue, obtained before any cancer treatment. The receptors originated from a woman aged 35 to 70 with stage I lung adenocarcinoma.

The chain is built from TRBV18 and TRBJ2-1, with 8 nucleotides matching TRBD2. V lost 3 bases to trimming and J lost 2 bases; unmatched junction nucleotides: 3. Germline-derived CDR1 and CDR2 are KGHSH and LQKENI. The CDR3 extends over 15 amino acids. CDR3 DNA: TGTGCCAGCTCACCTGGACTAGCAGCCTACAATGAGCAGTTCTTC. Translation gives CASSPGLAAYNEQFF.

The chain joins TRBV29-1 to TRBJ2-5, with 9 bases lining up with TRBD2. Trimming at V came to 6 bases and at J to 7 bases, leaving 6 bases not matched to a gene. The CDR3 covers 12 residues. The germline gives CDR1 SQVTM, CDR2 ANQGSEA. CDR3 amino acids: CSVGLAPGTQYF. The CDR3 region has the DNA TGCAGCGTAGGACTAGCGCCAGGGACCCAGTACTTC.

This chain links TRBV30 with TRBJ1-5; unclear D gene. The CDR3 is made up of 13 amino acids. The V and J ends lost 3 bases and 1 base respectively, with 7 bases between them. Germline CDR1 GTSNPN, CDR2 SVGIG (reference sequence). The CDR3 DNA sequence: TGTGCCTGGAGAGGCTTGAGCAATCAGCCCCAGCATTTT. Its translation is CAWRGLSNQPQHF.

A few counts support this clone. This rearrangement joins TRBV6-8 to TRBJ2-2; D perhaps matches TRBD2 (7 bases). V gave up 5 bases and J gave up 4 bases, with 14 bases separating them. CDR1 is MNHGY and CDR2 is SAAAGT in the germline V gene. This CDR3 is 15 amino acids long. CDR3 in DNA: TGTGCCAGCAGTGACGGGGCGGGGGCCACCGGGGAGCTGTTTTTT. It is translated as CASSDGAGATGELFF.

This clone appeared a single time. The chain carries TRBV28 and TRBJ2-7, with D perhaps being TRBD1 or TRBD2 (5 bases each). Germline assignment: CDR1 MDHEN and CDR2 SYDVKM. CDR3 size: 15 residues. The V and J ends lost 5 bases and 6 bases respectively, with 20 bases between them. The CDR3 sequence: CASSTRSGPEGEQYF. The CDR3 DNA reads as TGTGCCAGCAGTACGCGCTCGGGACCCGAGGGCGAGCAGTACTTC.

This clone was seen only a few times. The chain couples TRBV28 to TRBJ1-1, with TRBD1 identical over 8 bases. V was clipped by 3 bases and J by 3 bases; unmatched bases: 3. CDR3 size: 14 residues. Germline CDR1 reads MDHEN; CDR2 reads SYDVKM. CDR3 sequence (DNA): TGTGCCAGCAGTTTTTTGGACAGGGACACTGAAGCTTTCTTT. It translates to CASSFLDRDTEAFF.

This chain connects TRBV5-1 to TRBJ1-1; D may be TRBD1 (5 bases). The germline V gene encodes CDR1 SGHRS and CDR2 YFSETQ. V was pared by 3 bases and J by 0 bases, with 9 bases between. This CDR3 has 14 amino acids. CDR3 bases: TGCGCCAGCAGCTCCAGGGAAATGAACACTGAAGCTTTCTTT. This translates into CASSSREMNTEAFF. Drawing the rest from reference TRBV5-1 and TRBJ1-1, the complete variable domain is KAGVTQTPRYLIKTRGQQVTLSCSPISGHRSVSWYQQTPGQGLQFLFEYFSETQRNKGNFPGRFSGRQFSNSRSEMNVSTLELGDSALYLCASSSREMNTEAFFGQGTRLTVV.

The rearrangement uses TRBV29-1 and TRBJ2-5; 8 positions match TRBD2. CDR1 and CDR2 from the germline V gene are SQVTM and ANQGSEA. CDR3 size: 14 residues. The trim removed 1 base at V and 5 bases at J, leaving 6 bases unmatched. DNA for the CDR3: TGCAGCGTTGAAGCGGGGGGGGCCGTGGAGACCCAGTACTTC. Translated, it gives CSVEAGGAVETQYF. The full variable domain, with the rest looked up from reference TRBV29-1 and TRBJ2-5, is SAVISQKPSRDICQRGTSLTIQCQVDSQVTMMFWYRQQPGQSLTLIATANQGSEATYESGFVIDKFPISRPNLTFSTLTVSNMSPEDSSIYLCSVEAGGAVETQYFGPGTRLLVL.